This paragraph covers one T cell receptor beta chain sequence. Antigen specificity is unknown. Per germline, CDR1 MNHEY and CDR2 SMNVEV (reference sequence). The CDR3 sequence is 18 residues long. Trimming at V came to 2 bases and at J to 4 bases, leaving 13 bases not matched to a gene. This record belongs to a study of vaccination and CD4 T cells after COVID-19. Study context: It was a median around 100 days after diagnosis, with a range of 35 to 161, that post-COVID samples were drawn.

This sample's treatment: approximately 9-day PBMC culture with coronavirus spike peptide pools or control peptides (ViraFEST assay). Researchers used the Oncomine TCR Beta short-read assay to sequence DNA from cultured CD4+ T cells. TCRdb re-called the PCR reads with MiXCR, one entry per CDR3 protein. The sample includes around 26,000 distinct CDR3 sequences, 67% of them seen just once. The TCR sequence derives from a human donor who received a COVID-19 vaccine. The chain employs TRBV27 and TRBJ1-5; the match to TRBD1 covers 8 bases. This sample comprised CD4+ T cells from blood, cultured in vitro, obtained after SARS-CoV-2 vaccination. Here the CDR3 reads CASSLGPGQGARNQPQHF. Here the CDR3 DNA reads TGTGCCAGCAGTTTAGGTCCGGGGCAGGGGGCTCGGAATCAGCCCCAGCATTTT.